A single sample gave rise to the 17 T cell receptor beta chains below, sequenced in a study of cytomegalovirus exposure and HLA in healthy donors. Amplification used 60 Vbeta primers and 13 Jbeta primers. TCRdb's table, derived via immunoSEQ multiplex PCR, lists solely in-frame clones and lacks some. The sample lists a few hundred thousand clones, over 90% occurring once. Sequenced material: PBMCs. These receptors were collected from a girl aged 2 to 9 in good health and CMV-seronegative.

The CDR3: CASSSGTSATSTDTQYF. The CDR3 DNA reads TGTGCCAGCAGCTCCGGGACTAGCGCAACGAGCACAGATACGCAGTATTTT. This rearrangement joins TRBV9 to TRBJ2-3, with 10 bases fitting TRBD2. V trimming: 4 bases; J trimming: 0 bases; junction bases outside the gene matches: 8. The CDR3 is 17 amino acids. The germline gives CDR1 SGDLS, CDR2 YYNGEE.

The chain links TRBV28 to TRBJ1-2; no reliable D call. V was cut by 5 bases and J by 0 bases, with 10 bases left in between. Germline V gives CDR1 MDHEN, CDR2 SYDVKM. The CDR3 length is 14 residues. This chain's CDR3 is CASSRGGTNYGYTF. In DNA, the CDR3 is TGTGCCAGCAGTCGCGGAGGGACTAACTATGGCTACACCTTC.

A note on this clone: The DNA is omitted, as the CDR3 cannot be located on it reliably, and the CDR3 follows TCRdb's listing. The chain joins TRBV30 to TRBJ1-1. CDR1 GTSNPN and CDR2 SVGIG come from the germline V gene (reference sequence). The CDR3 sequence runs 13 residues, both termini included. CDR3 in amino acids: CAWIPPVGVGTFF.

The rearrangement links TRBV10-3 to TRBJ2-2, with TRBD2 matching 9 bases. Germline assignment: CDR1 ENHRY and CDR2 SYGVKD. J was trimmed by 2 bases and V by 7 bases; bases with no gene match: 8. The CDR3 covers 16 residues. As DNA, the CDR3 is TGTGCCATCACTCATAGCGGGAGTGAAAACACCGGGGAGCTGTTTTTT. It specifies CAITHSGSENTGELFF.

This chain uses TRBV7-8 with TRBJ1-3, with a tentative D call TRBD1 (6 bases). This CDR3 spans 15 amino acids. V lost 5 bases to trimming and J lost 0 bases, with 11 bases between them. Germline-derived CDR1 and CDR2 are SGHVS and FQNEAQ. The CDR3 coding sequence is TGTGCCAGCAGCACCCGACAGGACTCTGGAAACACCATATATTTT. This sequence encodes CASSTRQDSGNTIYF.

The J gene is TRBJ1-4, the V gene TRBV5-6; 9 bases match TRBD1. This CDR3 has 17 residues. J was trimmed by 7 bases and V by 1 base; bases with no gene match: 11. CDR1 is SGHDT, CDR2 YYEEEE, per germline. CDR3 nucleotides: TGTGCCAGCAGCTTGCTGGAGACAGGGGGGCCGGGTGAAAAACTGTTTTTT. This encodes CASSLLETGGPGEKLFF. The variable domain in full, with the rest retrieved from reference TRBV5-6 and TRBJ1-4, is DAGVTQSPTHLIKTRGQQVTLRCSPKSGHDTVSWYQQALGQGPQFIFQYYEEEERQRGNFPDRFSGHQFPNYSSELNVNALLLGDSALYLCASSLLETGGPGEKLFFGSGTQLSVL.

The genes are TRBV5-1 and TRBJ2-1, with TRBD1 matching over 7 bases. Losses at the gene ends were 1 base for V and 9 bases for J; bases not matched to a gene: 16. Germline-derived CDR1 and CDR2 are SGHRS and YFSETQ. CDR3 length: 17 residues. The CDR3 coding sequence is TGCGCCAGCAGCTTGTTTGAGGGGGCCTACCAGGGTGGTGAGCAGTTCTTC. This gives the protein CASSLFEGAYQGGEQFF.

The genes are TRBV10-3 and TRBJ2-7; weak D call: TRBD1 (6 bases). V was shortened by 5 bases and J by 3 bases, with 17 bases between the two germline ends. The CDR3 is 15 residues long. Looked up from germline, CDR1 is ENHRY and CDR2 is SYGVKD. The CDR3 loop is CAISSQGTLNYEQYF. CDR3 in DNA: TGTGCCATCAGTTCACAGGGAACCCTAAACTACGAGCAGTACTTC.

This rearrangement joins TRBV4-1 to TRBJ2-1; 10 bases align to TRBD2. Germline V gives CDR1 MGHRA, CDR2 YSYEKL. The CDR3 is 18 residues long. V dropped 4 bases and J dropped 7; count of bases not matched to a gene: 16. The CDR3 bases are TGCGCCAGCAGCCTGCAATTTCCGACTAGCGGGTTAGCAAATGAGCAGTTCTTC. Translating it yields CASSLQFPTSGLANEQFF.

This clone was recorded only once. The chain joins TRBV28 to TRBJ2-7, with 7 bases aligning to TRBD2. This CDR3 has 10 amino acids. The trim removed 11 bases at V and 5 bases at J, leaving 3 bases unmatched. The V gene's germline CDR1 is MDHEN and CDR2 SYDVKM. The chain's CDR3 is CAGGDNEQYF. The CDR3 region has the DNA TGTGCCGGGGGGGATAACGAGCAGTACTTC.

CDR3 amino acids: CASSLLGPGNTIYF. CDR3 DNA: TGTGCCAGCAGCTTACTAGGGCCTGGAAACACCATATATTTT. The V call is TRBV5-6, the J call TRBJ1-3; no reliable D call. This CDR3 spans 14 amino acids. The V end was cut by 2 bases, the J end by 2 bases, with 8 bases between. Germline CDR1 is SGHDT and CDR2 is YYEEEE.

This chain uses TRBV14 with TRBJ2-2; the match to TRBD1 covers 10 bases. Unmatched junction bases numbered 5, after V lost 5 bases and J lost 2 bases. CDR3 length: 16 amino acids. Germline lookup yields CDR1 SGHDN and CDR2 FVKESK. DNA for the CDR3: TGTGCCAGCAGCGACAGGGGGCTGCTTAACACCGGGGAGCTGTTTTTT. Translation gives CASSDRGLLNTGELFF.

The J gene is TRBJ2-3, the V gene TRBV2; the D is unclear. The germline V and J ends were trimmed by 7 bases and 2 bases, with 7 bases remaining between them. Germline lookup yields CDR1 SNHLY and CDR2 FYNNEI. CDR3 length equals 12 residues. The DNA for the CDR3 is TGTGCCAGCATAGAGGCCACAGATACGCAGTATTTT. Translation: CASIEATDTQYF.

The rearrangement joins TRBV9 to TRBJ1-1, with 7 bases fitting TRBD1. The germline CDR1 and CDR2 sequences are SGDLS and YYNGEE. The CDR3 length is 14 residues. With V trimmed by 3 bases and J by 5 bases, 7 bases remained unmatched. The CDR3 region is CASSELTGKTEAFF. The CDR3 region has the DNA TGTGCCAGCAGCGAGCTGACAGGGAAAACTGAAGCTTTCTTT.

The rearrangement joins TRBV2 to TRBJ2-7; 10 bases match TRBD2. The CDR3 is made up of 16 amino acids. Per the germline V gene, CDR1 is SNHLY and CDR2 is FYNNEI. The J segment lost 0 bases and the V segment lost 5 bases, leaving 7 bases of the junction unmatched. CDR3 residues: CASSWTGLATSYEQYF. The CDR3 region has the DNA TGTGCCAGCAGTTGGACGGGACTAGCGACCTCCTACGAGCAGTACTTC. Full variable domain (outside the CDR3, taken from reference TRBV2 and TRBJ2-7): EPEVTQTPSHQVTQMGQEVILRCVPISNHLYFYWYRQILGQKVEFLVSFYNNEISEKSEIFDDQFSVERPDGSNFTLKIRSTKLEDSAMYFCASSWTGLATSYEQYFGPGTRLTVT.

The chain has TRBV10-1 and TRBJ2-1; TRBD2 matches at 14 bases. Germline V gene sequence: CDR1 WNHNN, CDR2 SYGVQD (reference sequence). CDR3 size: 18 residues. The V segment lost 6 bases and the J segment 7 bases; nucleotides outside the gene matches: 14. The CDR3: CASRPGRLAGGHSNEQFF. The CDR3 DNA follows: TGCGCCAGCAGACCCGGAAGACTAGCGGGAGGGCATTCGAATGAGCAGTTCTTC.

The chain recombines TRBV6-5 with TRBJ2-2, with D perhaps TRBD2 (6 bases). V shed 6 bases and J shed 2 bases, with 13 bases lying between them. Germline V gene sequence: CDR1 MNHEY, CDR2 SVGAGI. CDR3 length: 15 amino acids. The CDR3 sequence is CASRNTDYNTGELFF. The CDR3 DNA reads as TGTGCCAGCAGAAATACGGACTATAACACCGGGGAGCTGTTTTTT.